The 25 T cell receptor beta chains below were found in one sample sequenced in a study of OX40 agonist ivuxolimab in advanced cancers. Sequencing was performed with immunoSEQ multiplex PCR; in TCRdb, only in-frame clones are kept and a portion is missing. The sample contains roughly 80,000 clones, about 88% of which appear only once. Sequencing was performed on CD4+ or CD8+ T cells sorted from blood, taken in a trial of the OX40 agonist ivuxolimab. These TCRs come from an adult with an advanced solid tumor such as melanoma, head and neck, liver or kidney cancer.

The V gene is TRBV5-4, the J gene TRBJ2-2, with 9 bases aligning to TRBD1. This CDR3 spans 13 amino acids. Trimming cost V 7 bases and J 6 bases; bases outside gene matches: 4. Germline V CDR1 and CDR2: SGHNT, YYREEE (reference sequence). Written as DNA, the CDR3 is TGTGCCAGCTCGCGACAGGGGGCCGGGGAGCTGTTTTTT. Amino acids: CASSRQGAGELFF.

CDR3: CASSPPGRGGPGRQYF. The DNA of the CDR3 is TGTGCCAGCTCACCACCGGGGAGGGGAGGCCCCGGGCGGCAGTACTTC. V is TRBV18 and J is TRBJ2-7, with TRBD2 matching over 7 bases. The CDR3 runs 16 residues. The V gene end was trimmed by 0 bases and the J gene end by 9 bases; junction bases not matched to a gene: 14. Germline V gives CDR1 KGHSH, CDR2 LQKENI.

The rearrangement joins TRBV2 to TRBJ2-1, with D hard to call. The CDR3 contains 14 residues. In germline, CDR1 is SNHLY, CDR2 FYNNEI. Trimming took 7 bases from V and 0 from J, leaving 10 bases between them. The CDR3 bases are TGTGCCAGCAACGGGCCAGCCTCCTACAATGAGCAGTTCTTC. Protein product: CASNGPASYNEQFF.

V usage is TRBV7-2 and J usage is TRBJ2-7, with 7 bases matching TRBD1. The CDR3 totals 15 residues. J gave up 3 bases and V 5 bases, and 10 bases lay outside the gene matches. From germline, CDR1 is SGHTA and CDR2 FQGNSA. The CDR3 region is CASSVSGTADYEQYF. The CDR3 region has the DNA TGTGCCAGCAGCGTCTCCGGGACAGCGGACTACGAGCAGTACTTC.

The rearrangement uses TRBV30 and TRBJ1-4; possibly TRBD1 for D (6 bases). Trimming took 3 bases from V and 8 from J, leaving 13 bases between them. The CDR3 length is 13 residues. CDR1 GTSNPN and CDR2 SVGIG come from the germline V gene (reference sequence). CDR3 region: CAWSGGAQEKLFF. The CDR3 nucleotides read TGTGCCTGGAGCGGGGGGGCCCAGGAAAAACTGTTTTTT.

In its sample, this clone was seen a few times. This sequence joins TRBV25-1 and TRBJ1-3, with TRBD1 as a possible D gene (5 bases). Germline CDR1 MGHDK, CDR2 SYGVNS. The CDR3 has 14 residues. The ends were cut back, 9 bases at V and 4 bases at J, with 16 bases in the middle. The CDR3 DNA reads TGTGCCAGTCAGACAGAGGCGTACGGAAACACCATATATTTT. As protein: CASQTEAYGNTIYF.

The chain combines TRBV7-6 with TRBJ2-7; 7 bases align to TRBD2. Per germline, CDR1 SGHVS and CDR2 FNYEAQ. The CDR3 length is 15 residues. V lost 5 bases to trimming and J lost 3 bases; unmatched junction nucleotides: 10. CDR3 in amino acids: CASSGGGRQLYEQYF. The CDR3 nucleotides read TGTGCCAGCAGCGGGGGGGGACGGCAGCTCTACGAGCAGTACTTC.

The gene calls are TRBV9 and TRBJ1-2, with 9 nucleotides matching TRBD1. This CDR3 has 14 amino acids. Germline values: CDR1 SGDLS, CDR2 YYNGEE. With V trimmed by 0 bases and J by 8 bases, 5 bases remained unmatched. CDR3 DNA sequence: TGTGCCAGCAGCGTAGACGGACAGGGGAAGGGCTACACCTTC. Translating gives CASSVDGQGKGYTF.

J is TRBJ2-7 and V is TRBV6-1, with 9 positions matching TRBD1. The CDR3 has 13 amino acids. Germline V gene lookup returns CDR1 MNHNS and CDR2 SASEGT. The junction had 6 bases not matched to a gene; V was cut back by 5 bases and J by 7 bases. The CDR3, as DNA: TGTGCCAGCAGTTTACAGGGGGCGGGGGAGCAGTACTTC. Protein sequence: CASSLQGAGEQYF.

This clone was recorded only once. The CDR3 DNA sequence: TGTGCCAGCTCACCGCCACAGGGCTTGACTGAAGCTTTCTTT. It yields the protein CASSPPQGLTEAFF. This chain connects TRBV18 to TRBJ1-1; D is possibly TRBD1 (6 bases). The germline V and J ends were trimmed by 3 bases and 5 bases, with 13 bases remaining between them. CDR1 is KGHSH and CDR2 is LQKENI in the germline V gene. CDR3 length: 14 amino acids.

The chain combines TRBV7-2 with TRBJ2-2, with no clear D. Germline V lookup: CDR1 SGHTA, CDR2 FQGNSA. The V gene lost 2 bases and the J gene lost 0 bases, with 13 bases spanning the gap. The CDR3 contains 17 residues. CDR3 coding DNA: TGTGCCAGCAGCTTAAACGACCGTTACTCGAACACCGGGGAGCTGTTTTTT. Its protein product is CASSLNDRYSNTGELFF.

In this sample, this clone turned up once. In DNA form, the CDR3 reads TGTGCCAGCAGCTCCGGGGGCGTTCTTCAAGAGACCCAGTACTTC. It translates to CASSSGGVLQETQYF. This chain uses TRBV5-6 with TRBJ2-5, with D perhaps being TRBD1 or TRBD2 (6 bases each). This CDR3 is built from 15 residues. V was shortened by 3 bases and J by 2 bases, with 14 bases between the two germline ends. Germline lookup yields CDR1 SGHDT and CDR2 YYEEEE.

This chain uses TRBV28 with TRBJ2-1; D unclear. Germline CDR1 and CDR2: MDHEN and SYDVKM. There are 16 residues in the CDR3. Trimming shortened V by 6 bases and J by 7 bases, and 22 bases separated the two germline ends. The CDR3 protein is CASSTQASTPRNEQFF. The DNA for the CDR3 is TGTGCCAGCAGCACTCAGGCCTCCACCCCCCGTAATGAGCAGTTCTTC.

This clone appeared a single time. The sample holds other DNA sequences that translate to the same CDR3. V gene TRBV6-5 combines with J gene TRBJ1-2; D is perhaps TRBD1 (6 bases). The germline V and J ends were trimmed by 2 bases and 4 bases, with 11 bases remaining between them. The CDR3 extends over 14 amino acids. The V gene's germline CDR1 is MNHEY and CDR2 SVGAGI. The CDR3 protein is CASSYGGQPYGYTF. The CDR3 DNA reads as TGTGCCAGCAGTTACGGTGGACAGCCCTATGGCTACACCTTC.

V usage is TRBV28 and J usage is TRBJ1-1; D perhaps matches TRBD1 (6 bases). There are 14 residues in the CDR3. V was shortened by 3 bases and J by 4 bases, with 12 bases between the two germline ends. Germline V gene sequence: CDR1 MDHEN, CDR2 SYDVKM. The CDR3 region has the DNA TGTGCCAGCAGTTTCTTGGACAGAGGCACTGAAGCTTTCTTT. Encoded protein: CASSFLDRGTEAFF.

The chain joins TRBV5-6 to TRBJ2-3; 13 positions agree with TRBD2. This CDR3 is built from 15 residues. The ends lost 7 bases at V and 4 bases at J; junction bases unmatched: 6. Germline CDR1 SGHDT, CDR2 YYEEEE. Here the CDR3 reads CASGTSGGAADTQYF. Written as DNA, the CDR3 is TGTGCCAGCGGCACTAGCGGGGGGGCTGCAGATACGCAGTATTTT.

This clone was counted once. V and J are TRBV7-2 and TRBJ2-7, with 7 bases matching TRBD2. This CDR3 spans 14 amino acids. Germline V lookup: CDR1 SGHTA, CDR2 FQGNSA. J was trimmed by 2 bases and V by 5 bases; bases with no gene match: 6. CDR3: CASSPRGYTYEQYF. DNA for the CDR3: TGTGCCAGCAGCCCGCGGGGGTATACCTACGAGCAGTACTTC.

V usage is TRBV15 and J usage is TRBJ2-2; D is undetermined. Trimming removed 0 bases from V and 0 bases from J, with 5 bases in between. In germline, CDR1 is LNHNV, CDR2 YYDKDF (reference sequence). CDR3 size: 15 residues. The CDR3 loop reads CATSRDLPNTGELFF. Written as DNA, the CDR3 is TGTGCCACCAGCAGAGATCTACCGAACACCGGGGAGCTGTTTTTT.

This chain links TRBV7-6 with TRBJ2-4, with TRBD1 matching over 8 bases. The CDR3 length is 16 residues. Trimming at V came to 5 bases and at J to 1 base, leaving 7 bases not matched to a gene. CDR1 and CDR2 from the germline V gene are SGHVS and FNYEAQ. CDR3 sequence: CASSPNRGRAKNIQYF. CDR3 nucleotide sequence: TGTGCCAGCAGCCCCAACAGGGGGAGGGCCAAAAACATTCAGTACTTC.

The J gene is TRBJ2-7, the V gene TRBV10-3; the match to TRBD2 covers 7 bases. J was trimmed by 3 bases and V by 11 bases; bases with no gene match: 7. This CDR3 has 12 residues. In germline, CDR1 is ENHRY, CDR2 SYGVKD. This CDR3 is CACGGTSYEQYF. CDR3 DNA: TGTGCCTGCGGGGGTACCAGCTACGAGCAGTACTTC.

The J gene is TRBJ2-5, the V gene TRBV6-5; 8 bases align to TRBD2. Trimming removed 3 bases from V and 6 bases from J; junction bases left unmatched: 3. CDR1 is MNHEY, CDR2 SVGAGI, per germline. The CDR3 is 13 amino acids. CDR3: CASSYREGKTQYF. CDR3 bases: TGTGCCAGCAGTTATCGGGAGGGAAAGACCCAGTACTTC.

The chain recombines TRBV15 with TRBJ2-5; D is undetermined. The germline V gene encodes CDR1 LNHNV and CDR2 YYDKDF (reference sequence). The V end was cut by 0 bases, the J end by 5 bases, with 10 bases between. The length of the CDR3 is 14 residues. CDR3 in DNA: TGTGCCACCAGCAGAGACAGTCCCAGGGAGACCCAGTACTTC. Translated, it gives CATSRDSPRETQYF.

The V and J genes are TRBV5-1 and TRBJ2-7; D call uncertain. CDR3 size: 11 residues. Germline V lookup: CDR1 SGHRS, CDR2 YFSETQ. V lost 3 bases and J lost 3, with 4 bases in between. The CDR3 is CASSSYYEQYF. The CDR3 region has the DNA TGCGCCAGCAGCTCATACTACGAGCAGTACTTC.

The chain recombines TRBV20-1 with TRBJ2-1; 9 bases are shared with TRBD2. CDR1 DFQATT and CDR2 SNEGSKA come from the germline V gene (reference sequence). The CDR3 is 11 residues long. The ends lost 4 bases at V and 10 bases at J; junction bases unmatched: 2. CDR3 DNA sequence: TGCAGTGCTACCCTAGCGGGAGAGCAGTTCTTC. This gives the protein CSATLAGEQFF.

The V call is TRBV4-2, the J call TRBJ2-3, with a possible D match to TRBD2 (6 bases). CDR3 length: 19 amino acids. Looked up from germline, CDR1 is LGHNA and CDR2 is YNFKEQ. Trimming left V 4 bases short and J 0 bases short, with 23 bases between. The DNA for the CDR3 is TGTGCCAGCAGCCCTCCCGGGACTTTAGCCTCCATAAGCACAGATACGCAGTATTTT. Protein: CASSPPGTLASISTDTQYF.